These 14 T cell receptor beta chains originate from one sample sequenced in a study of early T cells in non-severe SARS-CoV-2 infection. Each CDR3 protein is one row after TCRdb ran MiXCR on the 5' RACE reads. In the table there are roughly 12,000 distinct CDR3 sequences, around 5% of which are singletons. Source material: whole blood. Source of these receptors: an adult who was a healthcare worker with PCR-confirmed SARS-CoV-2 infection or an uninfected control (not recorded which).

The table lists this clonotype with many counts. The V call is TRBV7-9, the J call TRBJ1-2; D is undetermined. Germline values: CDR1 SEHNR, CDR2 FQNEAQ (reference sequence). This CDR3 is 12 amino acids long. V gave up 2 bases and J gave up 8 bases, with 9 bases separating them. CDR3: CASSLNSQGYTF. DNA for the CDR3: TGTGCCAGCAGCTTAAATTCGCAGGGCTACACCTTC.

This clonotype is judged medium-sized. The chain joins TRBV27 to TRBJ2-3, with D possibly being TRBD2 (6 bases). Germline V gene data show CDR1 as MNHEY and CDR2 as SMNVEV (reference sequence). V lost 5 bases to trimming and J lost 4 bases, with 22 bases between them. CDR3 size: 17 residues. Written as DNA, the CDR3 is TGTGCCAGCAGTAAAGGGCTTCTAGCGACACCCGCAGATACGCAGTATTTT. Amino acids: CASSKGLLATPADTQYF.

The rearrangement uses TRBV11-2 and TRBJ1-2; the D is unclear. Per germline, CDR1 SGHAT and CDR2 FQNNGV. Trimming left V 4 bases short and J 4 bases short, with 13 bases between. The CDR3 length is 14 residues. CDR3 in amino acids: CASSYTSTGYGYTF. DNA of the CDR3: TGTGCCAGCAGCTATACATCAACTGGCTATGGCTACACCTTC.

This clonotype has at least ten counts. V is TRBV7-9 and J is TRBJ2-3, with 7 bases aligning to TRBD1. The CDR3 spans 15 residues. Germline V gene data show CDR1 as SEHNR and CDR2 as FQNEAQ (reference sequence). Trimming at V came to 6 bases and at J to 1 base, leaving 7 bases not matched to a gene. CDR3: CASSIPGQRTDTQYF. The CDR3 coding sequence is TGTGCCAGCAGTATTCCGGGACAGCGCACAGATACGCAGTATTTT.

This clonotype is medium-sized. The chain uses TRBV5-4 and TRBJ1-2; D is unclear. This CDR3 region has 14 residues. Germline V gene lookup returns CDR1 SGHNT and CDR2 YYREEE (reference sequence). Trimming pared 4 bases from V and 5 bases from J, leaving 15 bases between. In DNA, the CDR3 is TGTGCCAGCAGCCGGCCAGAAGCCGTATATGGCTACACCTTC. It codes for CASSRPEAVYGYTF.

By share, this clonotype ranks as medium-sized (0.01 to 0.1%). The chain uses TRBV5-5 and TRBJ1-5; unclear D gene. The V gene's germline CDR1 is SGHKS and CDR2 YYEKEE (reference sequence). Trimming stripped 0 bases from V and 4 bases from J, with 14 bases between. The CDR3 runs to 16 residues. CDR3 loop: CASSLVPRTHNQPQHF. The DNA of the CDR3 is TGTGCCAGCAGCTTGGTTCCCAGAACCCATAATCAGCCCCAGCATTTT.

This clonotype was counted ten times or more. V gene TRBV11-2 combines with J gene TRBJ2-1, with a possible D match to TRBD1 (6 bases). Per the germline V gene, CDR1 is SGHAT and CDR2 is FQNNGV. V was cut by 6 bases and J by 9 bases, with 12 bases left in between. This CDR3 is 12 amino acids long. CDR3: CASRLQGFEQFF. Written as DNA, the CDR3 is TGTGCCAGCAGACTTCAGGGGTTTGAGCAGTTCTTC.

In this sample, this clonotype turned up many times. The rearrangement uses TRBV5-3 and TRBJ2-3, with 8 bases aligning to TRBD2. TRBV5-3 is an ORF for which the function is uncertain. Trimming took 2 bases from V and 3 from J; bases not matched to a gene: 17. This CDR3 region has 19 residues. CDR3 amino acids: CARSFIKRGSVRGTDTQYF. DNA of the CDR3: TGTGCCAGAAGCTTTATCAAGCGGGGGAGCGTACGGGGGACAGATACGCAGTATTTT.

In its sample, this clonotype was seen many times. The chain has TRBV18 and TRBJ1-1; D ambiguous. Trimming took off 8 bases at V and 0 bases at J, with 7 bases between the two ends. CDR1 and CDR2 (germline): KGHSH, LQKENI. This CDR3 is 12 amino acids long. CDR3 nucleotides: TGTGCCAGCGCATATTTGAACACTGAAGCTTTCTTT. Translating gives CASAYLNTEAFF.

There are a few counts of this clonotype. The chain combines TRBV6-5 with TRBJ1-2; tentative D call: TRBD1 (6 bases). The V and J ends lost 5 bases and 10 bases respectively, with 17 bases between them. Germline CDR1 and CDR2: MNHEY and SVGAGI. This CDR3 has 13 residues. CDR3 DNA sequence: TGTGCCAGCAGTATGACAGGTTCATTTTCCTACACCTTC. It codes for CASSMTGSFSYTF.

Sample share makes this clonotype medium-sized (0.01 to 0.1%). J is TRBJ1-1 and V is TRBV20-1, with 9 bases matching TRBD1. The CDR3 extends over 13 amino acids. V lost 5 bases and J lost 6; bases outside the gene matches: 7. The germline V gene encodes CDR1 DFQATT and CDR2 SNEGSKA (reference sequence). The CDR3 bases are TGCAGTGCTCAGACAGGGGGGTTCGCTGAAGCTTTCTTT. The encoded protein is CSAQTGGFAEAFF.

The chain links TRBV25-1 to TRBJ2-7; D is unclear. Germline loops: CDR1 MGHDK, CDR2 SYGVNS. This CDR3 is 13 amino acids long. Trimming pared 1 base from V and 3 bases from J, leaving 7 bases between. In nucleotides, the CDR3 is TGTGCCAGCAGTGAATTCGGGCTCTACGAGCAGTACTTC. Translated: CASSEFGLYEQYF.

This chain joins TRBV10-2 and TRBJ2-2; 7 bases map to TRBD2. This CDR3 has 15 residues. Germline CDR1 and CDR2: WSHSY and SAAADI. V gave up 6 bases and J gave up 5 bases; unmatched junction bases: 9. The CDR3 DNA reads as TGCGCCAGCAGCGACACCGGAGCGGGGACCGGGGAGCTGTTTTTT. This encodes CASSDTGAGTGELFF.

The gene calls are TRBV4-1 and TRBJ2-3, with 10 bases lining up with TRBD1. Germline values: CDR1 MGHRA, CDR2 YSYEKL. The CDR3 is 13 amino acids. The V gene end was trimmed by 8 bases and the J gene end by 6 bases; junction bases not matched to a gene: 5. The CDR3 DNA is TGCGCCAGCCGCAGACAGGGGGCGGATACGCAGTATTTT. The encoded protein is CASRRQGADTQYF.